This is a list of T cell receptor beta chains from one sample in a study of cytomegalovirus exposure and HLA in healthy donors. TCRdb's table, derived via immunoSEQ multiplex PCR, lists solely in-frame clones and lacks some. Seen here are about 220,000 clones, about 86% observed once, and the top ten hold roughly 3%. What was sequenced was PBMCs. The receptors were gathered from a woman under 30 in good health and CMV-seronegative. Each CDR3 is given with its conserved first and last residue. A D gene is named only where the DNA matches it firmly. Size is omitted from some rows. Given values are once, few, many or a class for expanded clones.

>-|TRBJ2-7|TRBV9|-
CASSVWRAAYEQYF
TGTGCCAGCAGCGTATGGCGGGCCGCCTACGAGCAGTACTTC
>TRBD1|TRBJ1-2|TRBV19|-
CASSLGTGESGYTF
TGTGCCAGTAGTCTAGGGACAGGAGAGAGTGGCTACACCTTC
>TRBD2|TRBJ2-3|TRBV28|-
CASSPQVSGRTDTQYF
TGTGCCAGCAGTCCCCAGGTTAGCGGGAGGACAGATACGCAGTATTTT
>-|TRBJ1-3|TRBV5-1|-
CASSLTGLGNTIYF
TGCGCCAGCAGCTTGACAGGGCTTGGAAACACCATATATTTT
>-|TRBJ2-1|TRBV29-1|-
CSVAMAGITGPNAEQFF
TGCAGCGTTGCGATGGCGGGAATAACCGGACCTAACGCTGAGCAGTTCTTC
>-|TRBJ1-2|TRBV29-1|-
CSVERDGWGETYGYTF
TGCAGCGTTGAACGTGACGGTTGGGGGGAGACCTATGGCTACACCTTC
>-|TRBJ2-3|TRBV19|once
CASSILAGDTQYF
TGTGCCAGTAGTATTTTGGCGGGAGATACGCAGTATTTT
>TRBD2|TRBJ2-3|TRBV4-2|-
CASSQEESGLAGADTQYF
TGTGCCAGCAGCCAAGAAGAATCCGGACTAGCGGGAGCAGATACGCAGTATTTT
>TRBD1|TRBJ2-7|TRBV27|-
CATRTGREYEQYF
TGTGCCACCCGGACAGGGCGAGAGTACGAGCAGTACTTC
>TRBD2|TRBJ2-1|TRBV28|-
CASSLGASGGNEQFF
TGTGCCAGCAGTTTAGGTGCTAGCGGGGGGAATGAGCAGTTCTTC
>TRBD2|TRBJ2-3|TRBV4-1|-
CASSRAGVPSDTQYF
TGCGCCAGCAGCCGCGCGGGAGTTCCGTCAGATACGCAGTATTTT
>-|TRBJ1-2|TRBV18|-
CASSVQGTNYGYTF
TGTGCCAGCTCGGTACAGGGAACGAACTATGGCTACACCTTC
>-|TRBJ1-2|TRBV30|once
CAWSPPDSFSYGYTF
TGTGCCTGGAGTCCGCCGGACAGTTTTAGCTATGGCTACACCTTC
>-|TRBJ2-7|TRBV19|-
CASSMTGYTYEQYF
TGTGCCAGTAGTATGACAGGATATACCTACGAGCAGTACTTC
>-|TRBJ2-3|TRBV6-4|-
CASSDQGPSQITDTQYF
TGTGCCAGCAGTGACCAGGGTCCCTCCCAAATCACAGATACGCAGTATTTT
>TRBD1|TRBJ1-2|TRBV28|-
CASSSLQGARGNGYTF
TGTGCCAGCAGTTCCCTACAGGGGGCCCGCGGCAATGGCTACACCTTC
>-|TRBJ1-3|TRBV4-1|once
CASFGLGSSGNTIYF
TGCGCCAGCTTTGGGTTGGGGAGCTCTGGAAACACCATATATTTT
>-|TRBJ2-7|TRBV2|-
CASSEGPGLVYEQYF
TGTGCCAGCAGTGAGGGTCCAGGGCTGGTCTACGAGCAGTACTTC
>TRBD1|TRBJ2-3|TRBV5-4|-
CASSFDRGLTDTQYF
TGTGCCAGCAGCTTTGACAGGGGACTCACAGATACGCAGTATTTT
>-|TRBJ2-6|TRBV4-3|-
CASSQMGPSGANVLTF
TGCGCCAGCAGCCAAATGGGCCCCTCTGGGGCCAACGTCCTGACTTTC
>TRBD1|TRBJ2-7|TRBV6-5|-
CASRPWTGADEQYF
TGTGCCAGCAGACCTTGGACAGGGGCTGACGAGCAGTACTTC
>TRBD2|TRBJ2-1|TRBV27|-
CASSQARTSGRGASYNEQFF
TGTGCCAGCAGTCAGGCGAGGACTAGCGGGAGAGGGGCCTCCTACAATGAGCAGTTCTTC
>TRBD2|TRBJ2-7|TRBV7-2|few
CASSLGTSWDYEQYF
TGTGCCAGCAGCTTAGGGACTAGTTGGGACTACGAGCAGTACTTC
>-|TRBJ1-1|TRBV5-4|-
CASSLGGPNTEAFF
TGTGCCAGCAGCTTGGGAGGCCCGAACACTGAAGCTTTCTTT
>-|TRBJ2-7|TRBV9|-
CASSVAPSSYEQYF
TGTGCCAGCAGCGTAGCCCCGAGCTCCTACGAGCAGTACTTC
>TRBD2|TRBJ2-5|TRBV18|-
CASSPTSGSTQYF
TGTGCCAGCTCACCGACTAGCGGGAGTACCCAGTACTTC
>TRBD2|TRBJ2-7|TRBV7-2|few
CASSPGLRPYEQYF
TGTGCCAGCAGCCCGGGACTACGCCCCTACGAGCAGTACTTC
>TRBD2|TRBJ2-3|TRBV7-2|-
CASSLRLAGGTDTQYF
TGTGCCAGCAGCTTGCGACTAGCGGGGGGCACAGATACGCAGTATTTT
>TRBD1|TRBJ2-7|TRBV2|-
CASMETGNSYEQYF
TGTGCCAGCATGGAGACAGGGAATTCCTACGAGCAGTACTTC
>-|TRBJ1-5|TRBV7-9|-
CASSLEGGPQHF
TGTGCCAGCAGCTTAGAAGGCGGGCCCCAGCATTTT
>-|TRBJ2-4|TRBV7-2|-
CASSLAWAGLKNIQYF
TGTGCCAGCAGCTTAGCGTGGGCGGGATTAAAAAACATTCAGTACTTC
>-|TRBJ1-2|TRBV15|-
CATSDPTEDYYGYTF
TGTGCCACCAGCGACCCCACCGAGGACTACTATGGCTACACCTTC
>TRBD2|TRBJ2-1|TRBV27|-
CASSLVAGGRGEQFF
TGTGCCAGCAGTTTAGTAGCGGGAGGGAGGGGTGAGCAGTTCTTC